This is a list of T cell receptor beta chains from one sample in a study of shared clonotypes between healthy human individuals. Assay: immunoSEQ multiplex PCR; the TCRdb copy retains only in-frame clones and omits some. Of about 2 million clones listed, 90% to 95% are singletons. The specimen sequenced was naive CD4+ T cells sorted from blood. All receptors derive from a man younger than 30 in good health. The CDR3 runs from the conserved cysteine through the conserved F or W. Each record gives: CDR3 protein, V gene, D gene. D genes are given only for firm matches.

cdr3_aa: CASSATGKDSGNTIYF; v_call: TRBV14; d_call: TRBD1
cdr3_aa: CASSIQARPTGELFF; v_call: TRBV19; d_call: -
cdr3_aa: CASGFSRIDTQYF; v_call: TRBV6-5; d_call: -
cdr3_aa: CASHNQPQHF; v_call: TRBV6-6; d_call: -
cdr3_aa: CAWSRGTSSYNEQFF; v_call: TRBV30; d_call: TRBD2
cdr3_aa: CAWRRQVWEKLFF; v_call: TRBV30; d_call: -
cdr3_aa: CASSVTTGRTDGYTF; v_call: TRBV28; d_call: -
cdr3_aa: CASSSWDRLNTEAFF; v_call: TRBV28; d_call: TRBD1
cdr3_aa: CVPDSYNEQFF; v_call: TRBV20-1; d_call: -
cdr3_aa: CASSQGTGPTYEQYF; v_call: TRBV7-6; d_call: TRBD1
cdr3_aa: CASSLGSQGARNTQYF; v_call: TRBV27; d_call: TRBD1
cdr3_aa: CASSLWGNTIYF; v_call: TRBV28; d_call: -
cdr3_aa: CASSRGREIDEQYF; v_call: TRBV6-5; d_call: TRBD2
cdr3_aa: CASSYSGLAAAEQFF; v_call: TRBV6-5; d_call: TRBD2
cdr3_aa: CASSRTGGTEAFF; v_call: TRBV19; d_call: -
cdr3_aa: CASSSPSGQSSYEQYF; v_call: TRBV28; d_call: -
cdr3_aa: CASSLASLPGTQYF; v_call: TRBV5-6; d_call: -
cdr3_aa: CASSYPGPLTGELFF; v_call: TRBV28; d_call: -
cdr3_aa: CASSLGQDTGELFF; v_call: TRBV7-9; d_call: -
cdr3_aa: CASSAQLAGNYEQYF; v_call: TRBV7-8; d_call: TRBD2
cdr3_aa: CASSEEVGGTSPLHF; v_call: TRBV6-1; d_call: -
cdr3_aa: CASSTSTNEKLFF; v_call: TRBV5-1; d_call: -